This passage covers 18 T cell receptor beta chains from one sample sequenced in a study of monozygotic twins with inflammatory bowel disease (dated by TCRdb to about 2019). The library relied on 5' RACE. TCRdb shows the sequencer as Illumina HiSeq 2500. Reads reprocessed by TCRdb are summarized as one entry per CDR3 protein sequence, and DNA is absent. The table of this sample itemizes 300,000 to 350,000 distinct CDR3 sequences. The top ten constitute around 2% of the sample. Sequences were obtained from blood. The receptor set was obtained from a human donor with ulcerative colitis or Crohn's disease, or a healthy co-twin of an affected twin (not recorded which).

The V call is TRBV3-1, the J call TRBJ2-5. The CDR3 contains 15 residues. Germline V lookup: CDR1 LGHDT, CDR2 YNNKEL (reference sequence). The CDR3 protein is CASSQGYRRQETQYF.

This sequence joins TRBV12-3 or TRBV12-4 and TRBJ2-7; lacking DNA, the TRBD1 call made by TCRdb goes unchecked. CDR3 size: 14 residues. The CDR3 sequence: CASTRTGSSYEQYF.

This chain connects TRBV6-2 or TRBV6-3 to TRBJ1-2. This CDR3 contains 14 residues. Germline V gene sequence: CDR1 MNHEY, CDR2 SVGEGT. CDR3 region: CASSYESPARGYTF.

The chain joins TRBV4-3 to TRBJ2-5; TCRdb names TRBD2, which stays unverified in the absence of DNA. This CDR3 has 14 amino acids. Germline lookup yields CDR1 LGHNA and CDR2 YSLEER. CDR3 in amino acids: CASSPLGGSETQYF.

The V and J genes are TRBV4-1 and TRBJ2-7. Germline V gene data show CDR1 as MGHRA and CDR2 as YSYEKL. The CDR3 length is 15 residues. CDR3 residues: CASNPHRQDPYEQYF.

This chain links TRBV20-1 with TRBJ2-2; TCRdb's assignment of TRBD2 cannot be checked, as there is no DNA. The germline V gene has CDR1 DFQATT and CDR2 SNEGSKA (reference sequence). The CDR3 length is 13 residues. The CDR3 spells CSARELAAGELFF.

The chain employs TRBV18 and TRBJ1-4. CDR1 and CDR2 (germline): KGHSH, LQKENI. The CDR3 extends over 15 amino acids. CDR3 in amino acids: CASSPLSDPREKLFF.

The CDR3 spells CASSLGRASPYEQYF. V is TRBV7-9 and J is TRBJ2-7. The CDR3 has 15 residues. Germline V gene sequence: CDR1 SEHNR, CDR2 FQNEAQ (reference sequence). The whole variable domain, filled in from reference TRBV7-9 and TRBJ2-7, reads DTGVSQNPRHKITKRGQNVTFRCDPISEHNRLYWYRQTLGQGPEFLTYFQNEAQLEKSRLLSDRFSAERPKGSFSTLEIQRTEQGDSAMYLCASSLGRASPYEQYFGPGTRLTVT.

The rearrangement joins TRBV6-1 to TRBJ2-7; TCRdb reports TRBD1, a call that lacks DNA to check it against. CDR3 length: 14 amino acids. Germline V gives CDR1 MNHNS, CDR2 SASEGT. The CDR3 reads CASRDRGRGYEQYF.

The CDR3 region is CASRLDHTNTGELFF. The rearrangement joins TRBV7-7 to TRBJ2-2. Germline V CDR1 and CDR2: SSHAT, FNYEAQ (reference sequence). This CDR3 comprises 15 residues.

The chain recombines TRBV20-1 with TRBJ1-5; the D call of TRBD1 rests on TCRdb alone, since no DNA is present to check it. The germline gives CDR1 DFQATT, CDR2 SNEGSKA (reference sequence). CDR3 size: 14 residues. The CDR3 loop reads CSARDHGANQPQHF.

The chain has TRBV29-1 and TRBJ2-2; TCRdb gives TRBD2 as the D gene, but with no DNA this cannot be confirmed. This CDR3 has 14 residues. CDR1 is SQVTM, CDR2 ANQGSEA, per germline. The CDR3 reads CSAEGLAGTGELFF.

The rearrangement uses TRBV5-1 and TRBJ2-5. Germline loops: CDR1 SGHRS, CDR2 YFSETQ. The CDR3 sequence is 14 residues long. The CDR3 region is CASSLGVIKETQYF.

The V gene is TRBV6-1, the J gene TRBJ1-2; TCRdb names TRBD1, which stays unverified in the absence of DNA. This CDR3 contains 13 residues. CDR1 and CDR2 from the germline V gene are MNHNS and SASEGT. This CDR3 reads CASSEGALVGYTF.

The chain uses TRBV20-1 and TRBJ2-1; with no DNA, the TCRdb D assignment of TRBD2 cannot be verified. The CDR3 is 15 residues long. The germline CDR1 and CDR2 sequences are DFQATT and SNEGSKA (reference sequence). The CDR3 loop is CSARPTSDGYNEQFF.

The chain employs TRBV29-1 and TRBJ2-1. Germline CDR1 reads SQVTM; CDR2 reads ANQGSEA. This CDR3 comprises 14 residues. The chain's CDR3 is CSVEVGAAYNEQFF.

J is TRBJ1-2 and V is TRBV18; TCRdb gives TRBD1 as the D gene, but with no DNA this cannot be confirmed. CDR1 is KGHSH and CDR2 is LQKENI in the germline V gene. The CDR3 loop spans 14 amino acids. The CDR3 spells CASSPTGANYGYTF.

The V call is TRBV6-1, the J call TRBJ2-6. The CDR3 consists of 15 residues. Per germline, CDR1 MNHNS and CDR2 SASEGT. CDR3: CASSVTSSGANVLTF.